These 26 T cell receptor beta chains share one sample of origin, sequenced in a study of shared clonotypes between healthy human individuals. Naive CD8 cells, CD45RO-negative and positively selected for CCR7, excluded terminally differentiated effector memory CD45RA+ cells. The data were produced by immunoSEQ multiplex PCR, yet TCRdb's version contains in-frame clones alone and is incomplete. Altogether around 2,000,000 clones are present, about 93% being singletons, with the ten largest covering over 1.5%. The sample taken for sequencing was naive CD8+ T cells from PBMCs. The receptors were gathered from a man aged 18 to 29 in good health. Some clones in this sample may be carry-over from other donors' samples.

The chain carries TRBV7-2 and TRBJ2-5, with TRBD2 identical over 11 bases. Germline CDR1 SGHTA, CDR2 FQGNSA. After removal of 3 bases from V and 4 bases from J, the junction contained 7 bases not matched to a gene. CDR3 size: 16 residues. CDR3 bases: TGTGCCAGCAGCTTCGGGACTAGCGGTTTTAGAGAGACCCAGTACTTC. It yields the protein CASSFGTSGFRETQYF.

The chain uses TRBV6-6 and TRBJ1-4; tentative D call: TRBD1 (6 bases). Germline V gives CDR1 MNHNY, CDR2 SVGAGI (reference sequence). V was clipped by 6 bases and J by 6 bases, with 20 bases between them. This CDR3 comprises 16 residues. The CDR3 reads CASSRFTGRSDEKLFF. CDR3 bases: TGTGCCAGCAGCCGATTTACAGGGAGGTCGGATGAAAAACTGTTTTTT.

The chain couples TRBV5-1 to TRBJ2-7; D might be TRBD1 (5 bases). V was clipped by 2 bases and J by 1 base, with 13 bases between them. CDR1 and CDR2 (germline): SGHRS, YFSETQ. The CDR3 is 15 amino acids. The CDR3 region has the DNA TGCGCCAGCAGCTTCTCGGACAACCTATCCTACGAGCAGTACTTC. Amino acid sequence: CASSFSDNLSYEQYF.

This clone has more than one count but fewer than ten. The chain has TRBV30 and TRBJ2-7, with 8 bases that match TRBD2. V was clipped by 4 bases and J by 5 bases; unmatched bases: 13. Germline V gene sequence: CDR1 GTSNPN, CDR2 SVGIG (reference sequence). There are 15 residues in the CDR3. CDR3 nucleotides: TGTGCCTGGATGCGTATGGCTAGCGGGTATAACGAGCAGTACTTC. Protein: CAWMRMASGYNEQYF.

This sequence joins TRBV15 and TRBJ1-1, with a possible D match to TRBD1 (6 bases). CDR1 is LNHNV and CDR2 is YYDKDF in the germline V gene (reference sequence). Trimming cost V 5 bases and J 4 bases, with 14 bases left between them. CDR3 length equals 14 residues. The chain's CDR3 is CATSPGASVTEAFF. CDR3 DNA: TGTGCCACCAGCCCGGGGGCGAGTGTCACTGAAGCTTTCTTT.

CDR3 coding DNA: TGTGCCAGCAGCGTTCAGCCGGGACAGGGATGGCTAGCGGGAAACACCGGGGAGCTGTTTTTT. It codes for CASSVQPGQGWLAGNTGELFF. The chain combines TRBV9 with TRBJ2-2, with D perhaps matching TRBD1 or TRBD2 (9 bases each). The CDR3 spans 21 residues. Germline V lookup: CDR1 SGDLS, CDR2 YYNGEE. Trimming removed 2 bases from V and 2 bases from J, with 28 bases in between.

The chain is built from TRBV7-8 and TRBJ2-3; TRBD2 aligns across 7 bases. After removal of 4 bases from V and 9 bases from J, the junction contained 22 bases not matched to a gene. CDR1 is SGHVS and CDR2 is FQNEAQ in the germline V gene. CDR3 length: 18 residues. The CDR3: CASSSPGLDLSFAGTQYF. In DNA, the CDR3 is TGTGCCAGCAGCTCGCCAGGACTAGATTTATCATTTGCTGGGACGCAGTATTTT.

The chain couples TRBV19 to TRBJ2-2; D may be TRBD1 (6 bases). Trimming removed 8 bases at V and 3 bases at J, with 13 bases between. The CDR3 consists of 14 residues. Looked up from germline, CDR1 is LNHDA and CDR2 is SQIVND (reference sequence). The CDR3 protein is CASQANRDTGELFF. The CDR3, as DNA: TGTGCCAGTCAAGCCAACAGGGACACCGGGGAGCTGTTTTTT.

V is TRBV6-6 and J is TRBJ2-3; D is possibly TRBD2 (5 bases). The CDR3 totals 16 residues. Germline V CDR1 and CDR2: MNHNY, SVGAGI (reference sequence). The ends were cut back, 6 bases at V and 1 base at J, with 17 bases in the middle. The CDR3 sequence: CASSPLVEGGTDTQYF. CDR3 in DNA: TGTGCCAGCAGCCCGCTGGTAGAGGGCGGCACAGATACGCAGTATTTT.

The table lists this clone with a count of one. The chain links TRBV10-1 to TRBJ2-7, with a tentative D call TRBD1 (6 bases). V lost 8 bases, J lost 5 bases, and 16 bases lay in between. This CDR3 contains 13 residues. The germline V gene encodes CDR1 WNHNN and CDR2 SYGVQD (reference sequence). As DNA, the CDR3 is TGCGCCAGCCTAGGGCAGGGGCCCGACGAGCAGTACTTC. This sequence encodes CASLGQGPDEQYF.

The CDR3 coding sequence is TGTGCCAGTAGTTCAAGAGAGGTGGATACGCAGTATTTT. The encoded protein is CASSSREVDTQYF. The chain couples TRBV19 to TRBJ2-3; D is unclear. The V gene's germline CDR1 is LNHDA and CDR2 SQIVND (reference sequence). The CDR3 runs 13 residues. The V gene lost 5 bases and the J gene lost 6 bases, with 12 bases spanning the gap. Full variable domain (missing parts from reference TRBV19 and TRBJ2-3): DGGITQSPKYLFRKEGQNVTLSCEQNLNHDAMYWYRQDPGQGLRLIYYSQIVNDFQKGDIAEGYSVSREKKESFPLTVTSAQKNPTAFYLCASSSREVDTQYFGPGTRLTVL.

This sequence joins TRBV11-2 and TRBJ2-1; D uncertain. The V end lost 6 bases, the J end lost 7 bases, and 10 bases lay between the germline ends. CDR1 and CDR2 from the germline V gene are SGHAT and FQNNGV. This CDR3 is built from 12 residues. The CDR3 nucleotides read TGTGCCAGCAGTTATCGATTTAATGAGCAGTTCTTC. It codes for CASSYRFNEQFF.

The genes are TRBV7-2 and TRBJ2-5, with a possible D match to TRBD2 (6 bases). The CDR3 is 15 residues long. CDR1 and CDR2 from the germline V gene are SGHTA and FQGNSA. V lost 5 bases to trimming and J lost 4 bases, with 17 bases between them. The CDR3 loop is CASSRSTSIRETQYF. CDR3 sequence (DNA): TGTGCCAGCAGCCGCTCGACTAGTATTCGAGAGACCCAGTACTTC.

V is TRBV5-6 and J is TRBJ2-2; D may match TRBD1 or TRBD2 (5 bases each). Per germline, CDR1 SGHDT and CDR2 YYEEEE. This CDR3 has 15 amino acids. The ends were cut back, 4 bases at V and 4 bases at J, with 14 bases in the middle. The CDR3 loop reads CASSLSGTLTGELFF. As DNA, the CDR3 is TGTGCCAGCAGCCTATCCGGGACCCTCACCGGGGAGCTGTTTTTT.

This chain links TRBV7-6 with TRBJ2-2, with TRBD1 identical over 9 bases. In germline, CDR1 is SGHVS, CDR2 FNYEAQ. The CDR3 is 17 amino acids. V was pared by 0 bases and J by 4 bases, with 6 bases of the junction left unmatched. Here the CDR3 reads CASSLARQGGITGELFF. The CDR3 DNA follows: TGTGCCAGCAGCTTAGCGCGACAGGGGGGGATCACCGGGGAGCTGTTTTTT. Using reference TRBV7-6 and TRBJ2-2 for the parts outside the CDR3, the full variable domain is GAGVSQSPRYKVTKRGQDVALRCDPISGHVSLYWYRQALGQGPEFLTYFNYEAQQDKSGLPNDRFSAERPEGSISTLTIQRTEQRDSAMYRCASSLARQGGITGELFFGEGSRLTVL.

This clone was counted once. The V call is TRBV6-5, the J call TRBJ1-2; 7 nucleotides match TRBD1. The CDR3 sequence is 15 residues long. V trimming: 2 bases; J trimming: 4 bases; junction bases outside the gene matches: 7. Germline V lookup: CDR1 MNHEY, CDR2 SVGAGI. CDR3 in amino acids: CASSYPTGTAYGYTF. As DNA, the CDR3 is TGTGCCAGCAGTTACCCAACCGGGACAGCCTATGGCTACACCTTC.

This clone was observed a few times. The chain recombines TRBV4-1 with TRBJ1-1, with a possible D match to TRBD1 (6 bases). The CDR3 is made up of 14 amino acids. V lost 3 bases to trimming and J lost 6 bases, with 14 bases between them. Germline V gene data show CDR1 as MGHRA and CDR2 as YSYEKL. The CDR3 bases are TGCGCCAGCAGCCAGGAACCACAGGGTGCTGAAGCTTTCTTT. Translation: CASSQEPQGAEAFF.

The chain links TRBV28 to TRBJ1-1; D call uncertain. Germline V CDR1 and CDR2: MDHEN, SYDVKM. The CDR3 has 16 amino acids. V lost 6 bases and J 4 bases, leaving 21 bases between the germline ends. Here the CDR3 reads CASRDRQRGWGTEAFF. DNA of the CDR3: TGTGCCAGCAGGGACCGTCAACGGGGTTGGGGCACTGAAGCTTTCTTT. Full variable domain (rest looked up from reference TRBV28 and TRBJ1-1): DVKVTQSSRYLVKRTGEKVFLECVQDMDHENMFWYRQDPGLGLRLIYFSYDVKMKEKGDIPEGYSVSREKKERFSLILESASTNQTSMYLCASRDRQRGWGTEAFFGQGTRLTVV.

CDR3 nucleotide sequence: TGTGCCAGCAGCGTAGGACCCGTCATCTCCTACGAGCAGTACTTC. Amino acids: CASSVGPVISYEQYF. The chain employs TRBV9 and TRBJ2-7; unclear D gene. The V end was cut by 0 bases, the J end by 0 bases, with 10 bases between. From germline, CDR1 is SGDLS and CDR2 YYNGEE. This CDR3 comprises 15 residues.

This chain connects TRBV30 to TRBJ2-1, with TRBD1 matching 12 bases. Per germline, CDR1 GTSNPN and CDR2 SVGIG (reference sequence). J was trimmed by 10 bases and V by 3 bases; bases with no gene match: 4. The CDR3 is 13 amino acids. The CDR3, as DNA: TGTGCCTGGAGGTTTGGGACAGGGGGCGAGCAGTTCTTC. Protein: CAWRFGTGGEQFF.

This chain links TRBV9 with TRBJ2-1; possibly TRBD2 for D (6 bases). V shed 0 bases and J shed 7 bases, with 17 bases lying between them. This CDR3 contains 16 residues. The germline V gene encodes CDR1 SGDLS and CDR2 YYNGEE. DNA of the CDR3: TGTGCCAGCAGCGTAGACGGCGGGATTTTTGTTAATGAGCAGTTCTTC. This translates into CASSVDGGIFVNEQFF.

The chain is built from TRBV6-5 and TRBJ2-5; 7 bases line up with TRBD2. The J call may be wrong; the DNA end is better matched by TRBJ2-7. Germline loops: CDR1 MNHEY, CDR2 SVGAGI. The CDR3 loop spans 16 amino acids. In DNA, the CDR3 is TGTGCCAGCAGTTCCCTCCGCGAGCGGGGCTCCTACGAGCAGTACTTC. Its translation is CASSSLRERGSYEQYF.

The rearrangement joins TRBV5-1 to TRBJ1-1, with D possibly being TRBD1 (5 bases). From germline, CDR1 is SGHRS and CDR2 YFSETQ. The V end lost 0 bases, the J end lost 0 bases, and 12 bases lay between the germline ends. The CDR3 loop spans 16 amino acids. CDR3 bases: TGCGCCAGCAGCTTGGGAAGGGGAGAGATGAACACTGAAGCTTTCTTT. Amino acids: CASSLGRGEMNTEAFF.

This chain links TRBV4-3 with TRBJ2-2; a weak D match, TRBD2 (5 bases). Trimming removed 4 bases at V and 6 bases at J, with 15 bases between. Looked up from germline, CDR1 is LGHNA and CDR2 is YSLEER. The CDR3 extends over 15 amino acids. The CDR3 is CASSLRVWEPGELFF. The DNA for the CDR3 is TGCGCCAGCAGCCTCCGCGTGTGGGAGCCCGGGGAGCTGTTTTTT.

J is TRBJ2-7 and V is TRBV6-5, with 8 nucleotides matching TRBD2. Germline V gene sequence: CDR1 MNHEY, CDR2 SVGAGI. The V and J ends lost 8 bases and 3 bases, in that order; junction bases with no gene match: 9. This CDR3 has 14 residues. The CDR3 nucleotides are TGTGCCAGCTCCCGGGGGGGGGAAAACTACGAGCAGTACTTC. Its protein is CASSRGGENYEQYF.

This rearrangement joins TRBV5-1 to TRBJ2-7; D not certain. The germline V gene has CDR1 SGHRS and CDR2 YFSETQ. The CDR3 covers 12 residues. With 7 bases removed from V and 7 bases from J, the gap between germline ends came to 15 bases. In DNA form, the CDR3 reads TGCGCCAGCGGGAACGGAGTTGGAGAGCAGTACTTC. Translation: CASGNGVGEQYF.